This T cell receptor (beta chain) was retrieved from a study of Ad26.COV2.S vaccination and SARS-CoV-2 variants (dated by TCRdb to the early 2020s). Study-level background: Vaccine-arm donors came from COV1001, a multicentre, randomized, double-blind, placebo-controlled phase I-IIa trial of Ad26.COV2.S in healthy adults. Dosing of Ad26.COV2.S was intramuscular, at either 5x10^10 or 1x10^11 viral particles, delivered as one shot or as two shots spaced 56 days apart. Sequencing of the TCRbeta repertoire served to evaluate the specificity and breadth of SARS-CoV-2-reactive T cell receptors following Ad26.COV2.S vaccination. The TCR-sequenced set comprised approximately 32 samples: some 20 Ad26.COV2.S vaccine recipients, 5 placebo recipients and 8 SARS-CoV-2 convalescent individuals. Trial participants were randomized into five groups of five, in which low-dose or high-dose Ad26.COV2.S was given once or twice, or placebo was given on both occasions. Investigators did not know the trial group allocation while performing experiments and assessing outcomes. General findings and caveats noted by the study authors: Comparable non-spike TCR breadth was observed between vaccine and placebo recipients, consistent with only spike being contained in the vaccine. Higher spike-specific TCR breadth was observed in Ad26.COV2.S recipients than in placebo recipients (P = 0.0014). The study was not powered to compare responses between vaccine doses or regimens. After vaccination, spike-specific CD8+ and CD4+ T cell responses were reported to show substantial breadth. The authors noted that the TCR breadth and depth analyses may have underestimated total T cell responses.

The immunoSEQ Assay was used to sequence TCRbeta CDR3 regions. After extraction, genomic DNA underwent amplification by bias-controlled multiplex PCR, followed by high-throughput sequencing. As for the authors' bioinformatics: To quantify the absolute abundance of every unique TCRbeta CDR3 region, sequences were collapsed and filtered. Usable DNA was measured by amplifying reference genes present in all nucleated cells, and TCRbeta template counts were normalized to that usable DNA to estimate T cell fraction. Repertoire TCRs were annotated as SARS-CoV-2-specific by exact matching of V gene, CDR3 amino acid sequence and J gene to a known reactive TCR set. MIRA supplied the reference SARS-CoV-2 TCR set, which was filtered for enrichment in COVID-19-positive ImmuneCODE repertoires so that public or cross-reactive TCRs were removed. Using the MIRA antigens, annotated TCRs were further analysed by specific ORF or by position within an ORF. Breadth was defined as the number of annotated unique rearrangements divided by the total number of unique productive rearrangements, and depth was defined as the summed frequency of the annotated unique rearrangements. Group comparisons of TCR breadth used two-sided Wilcoxon rank-sum tests. Imported from immuneACCESS, the table was reduced by TCRdb to in-frame sequences with V and J called. These copies leave out some clones; in studies compared against another copy, an unresolved V gene accounts for under half, and the cause of the remainder is not known. V and J calls plus clone size are reproduced from that table; the DNA served to infer D and trimming. Here the sample has 360,000 or so clones; roughly 84% occur a single time. Together, the top ten hold around 3.7% of the sample.

Spanning cysteine to phenylalanine, the CDR3 consists of 14 amino acids. CDR3 DNA is the only sequence kept; it has 42 bases, read in frame from the first base. Via the germline V gene (reference sequence), CDR1 is GTSNPN and CDR2 SVGIG. V gives up 6 bases and J gives up 7 bases, and the segment between their germline ends measures 20 bases. Interpreted using the paper, the treatment or condition label stands for: about 20 received Ad26.COV2.S at low or high dose, single or two shots; several received placebo; per-sample allocation not given. Repertoires of vaccine and placebo recipients were sequenced from samples collected on day 63 after the first injection. Between 29 July and 7 August 2020, Cohort 1b enrolled approximately 26 adults aged 18-55 years at one site in Boston, USA. Ad26.COV2.S consisted of a replication-incompetent adenovirus type 26 vector by which a prefusion-stabilized SARS-CoV-2 spike protein from the original Wuhan strain was expressed.

This clone was seen only once. Its antigen is still unknown. No much larger clone is present one base from it, and per-base qualities are unavailable. Sequences were derived from peripheral blood, sampled in a trial of Ad26.COV2.S vaccine versus placebo. The clonotype was recovered from a person aged 18-60 years who received the Ad26.COV2.S COVID-19 vaccine or a placebo. In this chain, TRBV30 is recombined with TRBJ2-3; TRBD1 is a weak D gene call, 5 bases matching. This receptor carries the CDR3 CACLGRRGRYTQYF. The DNA sequence reads TGTGCCTGCTTAGGGCGAAGGGGCCGGTATACGCAGTATTTT. The full variable domain, with segments outside the CDR3 supplied by the reference TRBV30 and TRBJ2-3 proteins, appears as SQTIHQWPATLVQPVGSPLSLECTVEGTSNPNLYWYRQAAGRGLQLLFYSVGIGQISSEVPQNLSASRPQDRQFILSSKKLLLSDSGFYLCACLGRRGRYTQYFGPGTRLTVL.